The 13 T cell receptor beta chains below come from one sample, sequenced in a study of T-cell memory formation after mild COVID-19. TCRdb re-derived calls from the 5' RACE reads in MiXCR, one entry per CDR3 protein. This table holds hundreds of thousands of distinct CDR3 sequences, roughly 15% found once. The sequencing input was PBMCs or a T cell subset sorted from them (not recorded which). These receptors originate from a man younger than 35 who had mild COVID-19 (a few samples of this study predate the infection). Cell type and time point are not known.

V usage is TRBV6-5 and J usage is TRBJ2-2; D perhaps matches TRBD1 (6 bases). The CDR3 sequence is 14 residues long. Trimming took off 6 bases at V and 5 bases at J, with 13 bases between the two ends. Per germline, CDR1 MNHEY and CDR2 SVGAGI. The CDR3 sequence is CASREQGRTGELFF. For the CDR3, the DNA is TGTGCCAGCAGGGAACAGGGCCGGACCGGGGAGCTGTTTTTT.

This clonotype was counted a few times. CDR3 DNA: TGTGCCAGCAGTTCCTCGGGACTCCCCAGGGAGACCCAGTACTTC. Amino acids: CASSSSGLPRETQYF. The rearrangement links TRBV6-2 or TRBV6-3 to TRBJ2-5; the D gene is possibly TRBD2 (6 bases). This CDR3 comprises 15 residues. Germline loops: CDR1 MNHEY, CDR2 SVGEGT. V was pared by 4 bases and J by 5 bases, with 17 bases between.

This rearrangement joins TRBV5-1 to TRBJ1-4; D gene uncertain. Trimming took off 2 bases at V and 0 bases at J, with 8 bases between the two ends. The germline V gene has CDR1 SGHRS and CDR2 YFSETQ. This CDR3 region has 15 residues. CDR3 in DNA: TGCGCCAGCAGCTTACAGCCGGCAACTAATGAAAAACTGTTTTTT. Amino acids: CASSLQPATNEKLFF.

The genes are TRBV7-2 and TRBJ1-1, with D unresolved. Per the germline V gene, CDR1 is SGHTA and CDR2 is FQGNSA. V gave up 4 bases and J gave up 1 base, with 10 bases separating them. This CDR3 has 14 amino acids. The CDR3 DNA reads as TGTGCCAGCAGCTCCTGGATGGGGAACACTGAAGCTTTCTTT. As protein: CASSSWMGNTEAFF.

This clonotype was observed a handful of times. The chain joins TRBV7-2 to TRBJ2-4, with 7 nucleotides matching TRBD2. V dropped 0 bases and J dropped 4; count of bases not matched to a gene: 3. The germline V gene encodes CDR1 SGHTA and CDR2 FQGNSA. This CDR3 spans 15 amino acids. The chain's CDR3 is CASSLAGTKKNIQYF. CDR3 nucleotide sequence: TGTGCCAGCAGCTTAGCCGGGACTAAAAAAAACATTCAGTACTTC.

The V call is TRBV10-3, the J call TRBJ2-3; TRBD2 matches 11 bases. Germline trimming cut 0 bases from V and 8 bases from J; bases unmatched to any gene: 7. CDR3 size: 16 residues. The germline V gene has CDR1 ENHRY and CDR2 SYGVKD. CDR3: CAISESLAGGLGTQYF. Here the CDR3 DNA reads TGTGCCATCAGTGAGTCGCTAGCGGGGGGCCTCGGTACGCAGTATTTT.

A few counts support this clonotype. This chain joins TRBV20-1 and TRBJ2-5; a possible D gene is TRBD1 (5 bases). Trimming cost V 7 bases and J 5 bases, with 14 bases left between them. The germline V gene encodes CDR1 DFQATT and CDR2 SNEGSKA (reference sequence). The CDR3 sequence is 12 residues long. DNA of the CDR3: TGCAGTGTCCCCTCGGCAGGGGAGACCCAGTACTTC. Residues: CSVPSAGETQYF.

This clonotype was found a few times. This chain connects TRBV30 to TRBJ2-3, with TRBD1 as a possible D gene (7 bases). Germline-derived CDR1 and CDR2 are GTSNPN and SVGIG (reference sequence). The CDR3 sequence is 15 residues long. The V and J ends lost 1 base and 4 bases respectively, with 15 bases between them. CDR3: CAWSGAGGFADTQYF. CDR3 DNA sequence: TGTGCCTGGAGTGGCGCAGGGGGGTTCGCAGATACGCAGTATTTT.

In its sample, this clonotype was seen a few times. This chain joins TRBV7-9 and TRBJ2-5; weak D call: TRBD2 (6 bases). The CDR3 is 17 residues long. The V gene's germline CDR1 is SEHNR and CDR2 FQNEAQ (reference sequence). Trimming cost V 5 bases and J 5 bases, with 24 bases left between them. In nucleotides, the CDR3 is TGTGCCAGCAGCCTCTCGCTACATGGGCTAGCGCGGGAGACCCAGTACTTC. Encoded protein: CASSLSLHGLARETQYF.

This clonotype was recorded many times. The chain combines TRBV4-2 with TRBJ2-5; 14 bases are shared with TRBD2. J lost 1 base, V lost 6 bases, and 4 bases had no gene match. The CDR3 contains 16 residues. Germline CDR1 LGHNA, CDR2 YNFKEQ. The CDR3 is CASSSGLAGGQETQYF. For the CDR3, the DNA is TGTGCCAGCAGTAGCGGACTAGCGGGGGGCCAAGAGACCCAGTACTTC.

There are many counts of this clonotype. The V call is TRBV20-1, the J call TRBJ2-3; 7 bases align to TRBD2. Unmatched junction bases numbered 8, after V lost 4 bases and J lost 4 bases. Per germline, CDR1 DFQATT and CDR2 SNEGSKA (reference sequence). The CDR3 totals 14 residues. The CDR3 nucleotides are TGCAGTGCTACCCTCGGGGGGTTCTCAGATACGCAGTATTTT. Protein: CSATLGGFSDTQYF.

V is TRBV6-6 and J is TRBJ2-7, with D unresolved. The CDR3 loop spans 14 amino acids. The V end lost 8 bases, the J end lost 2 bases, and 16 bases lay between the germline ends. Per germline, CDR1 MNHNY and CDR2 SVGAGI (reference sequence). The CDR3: CASQRQALTYEQYV. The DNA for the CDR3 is TGTGCCAGCCAACGGCAGGCCCTCACCTACGAGCAGTACGTC.

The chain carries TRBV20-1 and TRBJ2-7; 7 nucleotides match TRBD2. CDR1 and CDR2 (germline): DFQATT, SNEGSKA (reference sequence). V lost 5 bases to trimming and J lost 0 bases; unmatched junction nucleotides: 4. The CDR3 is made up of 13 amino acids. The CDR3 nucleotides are TGCAGTGCTCCGGGACTACACTCCTACGAGCAGTACTTC. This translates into CSAPGLHSYEQYF.